The sequence of this T cell receptor beta chain was determined in a study of blood T cell repertoires in COVID-19. As originally analysed: The assay estimated nucleated cells by amplifying reference gene primers. Produced via immunoSEQ multiplex PCR; TCRdb's table is partial and in-frame only. V and J calls and clone size come straight from that table; D and trimming were deduced from the DNA. The sample lists roughly 88,000 clones, around 88% occurring once. This clone has a single count. The receptor comes from a woman aged 55-69 years with COVID-19, enrolled during active disease. Sequencing was carried out using peripheral blood.

CDR3 nucleotides: TGCGCCAGCAGCCAGACCCTCCAGGACAGGAACTATGGCTACACCTTC. Protein product: CASSQTLQDRNYGYTF. The chain is built from TRBV4-3 and TRBJ1-2; 7 bases align to TRBD1. With V trimmed by 3 bases and J by 2 bases, 9 bases remained unmatched. Germline CDR1 reads LGHNA; CDR2 reads YSLEER. The CDR3 runs to 16 residues.